This TCR beta chain was identified during a study of CD4 T cell repertoires and nickel (dated by TCRdb to the early 2020s). The library was produced with RT-PCR. Instrument on record: Illumina MiSeq. TCRdb reprocessing: public reads trimmed at Q25 with fastp, clones called with MiXCR, in-frame beta chains kept. For every CDR3 protein sequence, its rows merge into one entry that carries the most common genes and DNA. Present in this sample are 250 to 350 distinct CDR3 sequences, about 72% of which were seen just once. The ten most abundant clones make up roughly 17% of the sample. About this clonotype itself: Its antigen has not been determined. No much larger clone exists at a distance of one base, and base qualities are not known.

From the cysteine through the phenylalanine, the CDR3 covers 17 amino acids. The DNA shown is the 51-base CDR3, in frame from base 1. Trimming removed 3 bases from V and 5 bases from J; the gene matches leave 15 bases unexplained. The sequence links TRBV12-3 or TRBV12-4 to TRBJ2-5; 7 bases in between match TRBD1. The sample taken for sequencing was CD4+ T cells from blood, not recorded whether cultured. The clonotype comes from a human donor in a nickel allergy study, with or without nickel allergy (not recorded which). It is not recorded whether this sample comes from one donor or several. The DNA sequence is given as TGTGCCAGCAGTTTTCTTCTCGCCGGGACAGCTCGCGAGACCCAGTACTTC. Translated, this is CASSFLLAGTARETQYF.